This T cell receptor (beta chain) was observed in a study of T cells in localized non-small cell lung cancer. About this clone: Its antigen is currently unknown.

The germline V gene encodes CDR1 LNHNV and CDR2 YYDKDF (reference sequence). Trimming shortened V by 1 base and J by 7 bases, and 10 bases separated the two germline ends. This CDR3 is 14 amino acids long. General study points: Uninvolved adjacent lung had the highest recorded T cell clonality, with tumor below it.

Method: immunoSEQ multiplex PCR; TCRdb's copy keeps in-frame clones and lacks some. The repertoire holds 23,000 or so clones, with about four fifths as singletons. This chain uses TRBV15 with TRBJ2-2; D may match TRBD1 or TRBD2 (5 bases each). The source of this sequence is a man aged 35 to 70 with stage II lung adenocarcinoma. Sequencing was performed on PBMCs, taken before any cancer treatment. CDR3 region: CATSRGGTLGELFF. The DNA of the CDR3 is TGTGCCACCAGCAGAGGAGGGACCCTCGGGGAGCTGTTTTTT.